This entry features one T cell receptor (beta chain) sequence. Its specificity is not known. The CDR3 contains 13 residues. CDR1 and CDR2 (germline): MNHEY, SMNVEV (reference sequence). The ends were cut back, 2 bases at V and 6 bases at J, with 11 bases in the middle. The data stem from a study of identical twins' blood T cells. Turning to the study itself: Around 53 million reads covered roughly 6 alpha-chain and roughly 6 beta-chain libraries. Whole-study findings and limits: Twin similarity might stem from environmental factors, not only genetics.

Authors' analysis steps: Per-library CDR3 reads ranged about 2.2 to 4 million; clonotypes, ~85,000 to ~550,000. TCRdb itself ran the 5' RACE reads through MiXCR, one entry per CDR3 protein. TCRdb, not the authors, supplied the V and J calls. The table has hundreds of thousands of distinct CDR3 sequences, over 25% seen once. The V gene is TRBV27, the J gene TRBJ2-7; D not certain. The receptor comes from a woman aged 18-49 years in good health. Material: PBMCs. DNA for the CDR3: TGTGCCAGCAGTTTAGCCAGAGGTGGCGAGCAGTACTTC. Encoded protein: CASSLARGGEQYF.